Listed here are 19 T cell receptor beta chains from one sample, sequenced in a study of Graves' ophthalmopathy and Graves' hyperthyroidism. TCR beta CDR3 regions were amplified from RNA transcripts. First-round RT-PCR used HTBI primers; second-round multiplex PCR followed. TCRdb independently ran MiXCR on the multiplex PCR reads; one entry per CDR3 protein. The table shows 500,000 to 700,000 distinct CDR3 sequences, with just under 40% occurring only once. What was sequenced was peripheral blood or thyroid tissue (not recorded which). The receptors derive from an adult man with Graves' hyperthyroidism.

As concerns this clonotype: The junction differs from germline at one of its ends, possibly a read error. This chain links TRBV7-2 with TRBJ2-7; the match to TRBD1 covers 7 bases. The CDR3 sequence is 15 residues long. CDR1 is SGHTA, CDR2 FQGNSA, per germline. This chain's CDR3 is CASSLAGDSWYEQHF. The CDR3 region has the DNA TGCGCCAGCAGCTTAGCTGGGGACAGTTGGTACGAGCAGCACTTC. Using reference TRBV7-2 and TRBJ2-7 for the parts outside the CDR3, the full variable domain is GAGVSQSPSNKVTEKGKDVELRCDPISGHTALYWYRQSLGQGLEFLIYFQGNSAPDKSGLPSDRFSAERTGGSVSTLTIQRTQQEDSAVYLCASSLAGDSWYEQHFGPGTRLTVT.

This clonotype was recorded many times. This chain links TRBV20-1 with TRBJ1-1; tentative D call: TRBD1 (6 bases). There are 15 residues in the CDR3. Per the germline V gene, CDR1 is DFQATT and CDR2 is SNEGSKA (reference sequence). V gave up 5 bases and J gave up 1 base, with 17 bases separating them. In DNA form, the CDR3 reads TGCAGTGCTGGAGGGGGTGAGAATTCGAACACTGAAGCTTTCTTT. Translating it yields CSAGGGENSNTEAFF.

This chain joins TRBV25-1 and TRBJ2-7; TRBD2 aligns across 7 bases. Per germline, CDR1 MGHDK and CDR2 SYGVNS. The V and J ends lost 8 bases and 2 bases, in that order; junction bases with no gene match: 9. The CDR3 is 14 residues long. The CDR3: CASVGGVPPYEQYF. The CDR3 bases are TGTGCCAGCGTTGGGGGGGTCCCACCCTACGAGCAGTACTTC.

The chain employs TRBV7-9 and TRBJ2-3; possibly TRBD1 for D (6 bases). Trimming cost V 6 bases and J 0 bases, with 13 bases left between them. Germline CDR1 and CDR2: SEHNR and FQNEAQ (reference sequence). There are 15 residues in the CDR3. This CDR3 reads CASRPRTASTDTQYF. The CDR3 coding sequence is TGTGCCAGCAGGCCAAGGACAGCCAGCACAGATACGCAGTATTTT.

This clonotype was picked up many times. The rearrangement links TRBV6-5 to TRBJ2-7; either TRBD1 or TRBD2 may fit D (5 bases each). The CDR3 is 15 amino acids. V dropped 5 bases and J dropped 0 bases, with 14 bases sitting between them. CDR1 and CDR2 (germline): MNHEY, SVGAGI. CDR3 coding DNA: TGTGCCAGCAGTGGACTCGGGACCGCCTCCTACGAGCAGTACTTC. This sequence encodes CASSGLGTASYEQYF.

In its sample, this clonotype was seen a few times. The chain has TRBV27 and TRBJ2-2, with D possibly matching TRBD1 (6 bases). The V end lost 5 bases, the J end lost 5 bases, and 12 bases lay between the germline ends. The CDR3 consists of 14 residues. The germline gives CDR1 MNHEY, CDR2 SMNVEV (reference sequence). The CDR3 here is CASSVQTGTGELFF. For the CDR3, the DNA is TGTGCCAGCAGTGTTCAGACAGGAACCGGGGAGCTGTTTTTT.

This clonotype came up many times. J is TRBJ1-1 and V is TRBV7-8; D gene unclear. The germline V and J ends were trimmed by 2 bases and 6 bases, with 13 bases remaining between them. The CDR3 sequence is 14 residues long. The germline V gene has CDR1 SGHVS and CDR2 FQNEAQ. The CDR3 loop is CASSLSAAAPEAFF. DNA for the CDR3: TGTGCCAGCAGCTTATCCGCGGCAGCCCCTGAAGCTTTCTTT.

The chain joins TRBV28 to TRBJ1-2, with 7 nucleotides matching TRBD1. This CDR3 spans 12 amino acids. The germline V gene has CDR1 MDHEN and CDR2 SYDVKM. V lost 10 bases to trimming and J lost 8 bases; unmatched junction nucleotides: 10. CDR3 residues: CATTDRAWGYTF. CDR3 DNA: TGTGCCACCACCGACAGGGCTTGGGGCTACACCTTC.

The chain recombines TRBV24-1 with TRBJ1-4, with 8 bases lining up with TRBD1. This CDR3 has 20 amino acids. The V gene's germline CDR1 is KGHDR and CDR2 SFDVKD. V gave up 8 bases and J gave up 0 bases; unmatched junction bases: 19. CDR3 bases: TGTGCCACCATCCCCCAGCCGTACAGGGGGATTGGGGCAACTAATGAAAAACTGTTTTTT. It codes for CATIPQPYRGIGATNEKLFF.

The CDR3 region is CSSWTGGLETQYF. The CDR3 nucleotides are TGCAGCTCGTGGACAGGGGGACTAGAGACCCAGTACTTC. The gene calls are TRBV29-1 and TRBJ2-5; 10 bases line up with TRBD1. Germline assignment: CDR1 SQVTM and CDR2 ANQGSEA. With V trimmed by 8 bases and J by 4 bases, 7 bases remained unmatched. There are 13 residues in the CDR3.

CDR3: CASSLVAGSFGTEAFF. The CDR3 DNA sequence: TGTGCCAGCAGCTTAGTGGCTGGGAGCTTTGGCACTGAAGCTTTCTTT. The chain carries TRBV7-9 and TRBJ1-1; D is unclear. With 1 base removed from V and 4 bases from J, the gap between germline ends came to 16 bases. This CDR3 contains 16 residues. Germline CDR1 is SEHNR and CDR2 is FQNEAQ (reference sequence).

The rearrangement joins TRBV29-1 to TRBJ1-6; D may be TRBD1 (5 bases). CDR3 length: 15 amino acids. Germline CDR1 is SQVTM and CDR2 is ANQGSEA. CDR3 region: CRAGGPGRRNSPLHF. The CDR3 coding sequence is TGCAGGGCAGGCGGACCGGGGCGAAGGAATTCACCCCTCCACTTT.

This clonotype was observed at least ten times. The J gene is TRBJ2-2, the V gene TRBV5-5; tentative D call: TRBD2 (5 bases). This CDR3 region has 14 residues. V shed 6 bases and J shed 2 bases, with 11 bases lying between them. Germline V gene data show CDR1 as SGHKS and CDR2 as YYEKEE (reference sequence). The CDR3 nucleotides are TGTGCCAGCACATGGACTGCAAACACCGGGGAGCTGTTTTTT. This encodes CASTWTANTGELFF.

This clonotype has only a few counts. CDR3 bases: TGTGCCAGCAGCGGTGGGACAGGGGGCGGCCAGCCCCAGCATTTT. Protein: CASSGGTGGGQPQHF. This chain links TRBV2 with TRBJ1-5; TRBD1 aligns across 12 bases. The germline V gene encodes CDR1 SNHLY and CDR2 FYNNEI. CDR3 length: 15 residues. V lost 6 bases and J lost 7; bases outside the gene matches: 7.

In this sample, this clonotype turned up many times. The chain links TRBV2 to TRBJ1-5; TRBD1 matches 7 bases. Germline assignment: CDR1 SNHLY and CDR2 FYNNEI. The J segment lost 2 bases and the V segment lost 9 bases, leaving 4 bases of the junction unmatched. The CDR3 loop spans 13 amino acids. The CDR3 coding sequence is TGTGCCAGTTCCGACAGGGGCAATCAGCCCCAGCATTTT. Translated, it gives CASSDRGNQPQHF.

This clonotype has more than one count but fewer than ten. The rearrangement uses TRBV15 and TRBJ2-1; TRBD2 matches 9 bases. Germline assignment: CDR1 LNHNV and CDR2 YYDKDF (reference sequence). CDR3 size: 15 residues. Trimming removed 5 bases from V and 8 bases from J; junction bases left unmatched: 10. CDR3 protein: CATSSPSGVRDEQFF. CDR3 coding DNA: TGTGCCACCAGCTCCCCTAGCGGGGTTAGGGATGAGCAGTTCTTC.

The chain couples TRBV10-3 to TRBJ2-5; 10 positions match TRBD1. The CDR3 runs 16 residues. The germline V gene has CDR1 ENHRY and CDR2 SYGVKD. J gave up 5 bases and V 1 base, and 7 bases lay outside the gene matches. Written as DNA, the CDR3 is TGTGCCATCAGTGAGTACCTAGACAGGGGGCACGAGACCCAGTACTTC. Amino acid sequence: CAISEYLDRGHETQYF.

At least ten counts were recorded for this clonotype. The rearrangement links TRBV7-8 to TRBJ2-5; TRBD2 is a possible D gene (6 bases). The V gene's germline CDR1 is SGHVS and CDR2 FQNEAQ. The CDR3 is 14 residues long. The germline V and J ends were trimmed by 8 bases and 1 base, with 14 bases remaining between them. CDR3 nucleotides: TGTGCCAGCCCTCCATCGGGAGCCCAAGAGACCCAGTACTTC. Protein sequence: CASPPSGAQETQYF. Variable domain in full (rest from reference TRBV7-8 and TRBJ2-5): GAGVSQSPRYKVAKRGQDVALRCDPISGHVSLFWYQQALGQGPEFLTYFQNEAQLDKSGLPSDRFFAERPEGSVSTLKIQRTQQEDSAVYLCASPPSGAQETQYFGPGTRLLVL.

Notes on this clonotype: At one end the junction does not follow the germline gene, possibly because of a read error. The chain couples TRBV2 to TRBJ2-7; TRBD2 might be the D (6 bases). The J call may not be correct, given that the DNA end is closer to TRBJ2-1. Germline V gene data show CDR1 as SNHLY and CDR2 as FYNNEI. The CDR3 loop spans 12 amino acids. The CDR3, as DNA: TGTGCCATCAGTGAGGGACTTAATGAGCAGTTCTTC. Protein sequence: CAISEGLNEQFF.